This T cell receptor beta chain appears in the sequencing data of a study of blood T cell repertoires in COVID-19. Overall study context: Whether acute or convalescent, the COVID-19 samples came from the United States, Italy and Spain. The cDNA or gDNA used as material had been derived from T cells, B-cell-depleted T cells, or PBMCs.

The CDR3 is 14 residues long. Germline V CDR1 and CDR2: SGHDT, YYEEEE. V lost 1 base, J lost 7 bases, and 11 bases lay in between. Authors' methods: Scientists estimated how many nucleated cells there were by amplifying reference gene primers. Profiled with immunoSEQ multiplex PCR; TCRdb holds only in-frame clones, not every one. The DNA was the basis for D and trimming; V, J and clone size are from that table. The table has about 190,000 clones, roughly 89% seen once. The sample comprised peripheral blood. The chain couples TRBV5-6 to TRBJ1-4; D call uncertain. The TCR comes from a man aged 50 to 60 with acute or convalescent COVID-19. CDR3 amino acids: CASSLHGLGEKLFF. The CDR3 coding sequence is TGTGCCAGCAGCTTGCATGGGCTGGGTGAAAAACTGTTTTTT.